What follows are 14 T cell receptor beta chains derived from one specimen sequenced in a study of monozygotic twins with inflammatory bowel disease. TCRdb reprocessed the 5' RACE reads, keeping one entry per CDR3 protein, no DNA. In total, the table holds some 300,000 distinct CDR3 sequences. The sequencing sample was made of blood. The receptors shown here come from a human donor with ulcerative colitis or Crohn's disease, or a healthy co-twin of an affected twin (not recorded which).

V gene TRBV5-6 combines with J gene TRBJ2-3; there is no DNA to check the TCRdb D call of TRBD2. The length of the CDR3 is 14 residues. CDR1 and CDR2 from the germline V gene are SGHDT and YYEEEE. The CDR3 is CASSLVSGRAREYF.

CDR3 loop: CSATRDGTYEQYF. V and J are TRBV20-1 and TRBJ2-7; TCRdb reports TRBD1, a call that lacks DNA to check it against. The CDR3 covers 13 residues. Germline V CDR1 and CDR2: DFQATT, SNEGSKA (reference sequence).

V is TRBV30 and J is TRBJ2-1; the D gene TCRdb calls, TRBD1, cannot be checked with no DNA. Germline CDR1 is GTSNPN and CDR2 is SVGIG (reference sequence). The CDR3 is 13 amino acids. Here the CDR3 reads CAWNWGGDNEQFF.

V is TRBV10-3 and J is TRBJ2-6; the TRBD2 assignment by TCRdb is unverifiable without DNA. The CDR3 length is 16 residues. Looked up from germline, CDR1 is ENHRY and CDR2 is SYGVKD. The CDR3 loop is CAIPGPPSSGANVLTF.

The V call is TRBV20-1, the J call TRBJ1-1. The CDR3 has 12 residues. Germline V lookup: CDR1 DFQATT, CDR2 SNEGSKA (reference sequence). CDR3 protein: CSGGDGSTEAFF.

The chain recombines TRBV29-1 with TRBJ2-3; TCRdb proposes TRBD2, but this gene call is untestable without DNA. Germline V lookup: CDR1 SQVTM, CDR2 ANQGSEA. This CDR3 is 15 amino acids long. The CDR3 is CSVVPPTGRTDTQYF.

J is TRBJ2-7 and V is TRBV7-6; without DNA, the TCRdb call of TRBD2 cannot be checked. The CDR3 is 15 amino acids. CDR1 is SGHVS, CDR2 FNYEAQ, per germline. The CDR3 is CASSLEPASFYEQYF.

The CDR3 loop reads CASTPGTGTGELFF. V gene TRBV12-3 or TRBV12-4 combines with J gene TRBJ2-2; with no DNA, the TCRdb D assignment of TRBD1 cannot be verified. This CDR3 has 14 amino acids.

V and J are TRBV18 and TRBJ1-1. CDR3 length equals 13 residues. The germline gives CDR1 KGHSH, CDR2 LQKENI. The CDR3 is CASSSEMNTEAFF.

The chain has TRBV20-1 and TRBJ2-4. CDR3 length: 15 residues. Per the germline V gene, CDR1 is DFQATT and CDR2 is SNEGSKA (reference sequence). The CDR3 is CSARDPSGAKNMQYF.

The V and J genes are TRBV7-2 and TRBJ2-1; TCRdb's D gene call, TRBD1, goes unchecked for lack of DNA. Germline V lookup: CDR1 SGHTA, CDR2 FQGNSA. This CDR3 contains 16 residues. CDR3 residues: CASSPAGTGSYNEQFF.

The rearrangement joins TRBV9 to TRBJ2-3; the D call from TCRdb, TRBD1, cannot be confirmed without DNA. Germline-derived CDR1 and CDR2 are SGDLS and YYNGEE. This CDR3 region has 15 residues. CDR3 region: CASSVTGYSTDTQYF.

This chain uses TRBV27 with TRBJ2-1; TCRdb's assignment of TRBD1 cannot be checked, as there is no DNA. Germline-derived CDR1 and CDR2 are MNHEY and SMNVEV (reference sequence). CDR3 length: 14 residues. Here the CDR3 reads CASRDPGAVNEQFF.

CDR3 sequence reads: CASSLWASGRAMYEQYF. The V and J genes are TRBV7-2 and TRBJ2-7; lacking DNA, the TRBD2 call made by TCRdb goes unchecked. The CDR3 extends over 17 amino acids. Germline V lookup: CDR1 SGHTA, CDR2 FQGNSA.